The 22 T cell receptor beta chains listed next were all sequenced from one sample in a study of T cells in women clearing cervical HPV infection. The table came from immunoSEQ multiplex PCR; TCRdb's copy has only in-frame clones and leaves some out. The table counts 48,000 or so clones; about 1.5% lies in the top ten. Sequencing was carried out using blood buffy coat. The receptors originated from a woman between 18 and 70 years old with a cervical HPV16 infection that either progressed to CIN3+ or cleared (not recorded which).

On this clone: The read ends 3 residues before the CDR3 terminus; that terminus is restored from the germline J gene. The chain recombines TRBV7-9 with TRBJ1-4; 8 bases are a match to TRBD1. Germline CDR1 is SEHNR and CDR2 is FQNEAQ (reference sequence). There are 14 residues in the CDR3. V gave up 4 bases and J gave up 3 bases; unmatched junction bases: 1. The covered CDR3 bases are TGTGCCAGCAGCTCGGGACAGGCTAATGAAAAA. Protein: CASSSGQANEK. The CDR3 in full is CASSSGQANEKLFF.

On this clone itself: The read falls 3 residues short of the CDR3 end, and the missing part is taken from the germline J gene. The V call is TRBV19, the J call TRBJ1-2, with 10 bases lining up with TRBD1. Germline V gene lookup returns CDR1 LNHDA and CDR2 SQIVND (reference sequence). The CDR3 runs 15 residues. Unmatched junction bases numbered 13, after V lost 10 bases and J lost 5 bases. Incomplete CDR3 DNA: TGTGCCACCATGCGACAGGGGGCTTCCTCATATGGC. As protein: CATMRQGASSYG. The whole CDR3 is CATMRQGASSYGYTF.

Regarding this clone: Read coverage stops 3 residues before the CDR3 terminus; the germline J gene supplies the remainder. V is TRBV28 and J is TRBJ2-1, with TRBD2 matching over 10 bases. This CDR3 region has 13 residues. After removal of 6 bases from V and 7 bases from J, the junction contained 3 bases not matched to a gene. The germline CDR1 and CDR2 sequences are MDHEN and SYDVKM. CDR3 loop: CASRASGGNEQFF. The sequenced part of the CDR3 DNA is TGTGCCAGCAGGGCTAGCGGGGGAAATGAG.

As to this clone: The read ends 3 residues before the CDR3 terminus; that terminus is restored from the germline J gene. The V call is TRBV30, the J call TRBJ2-1, with a tentative D call TRBD2 (5 bases). V was pared by 3 bases and J by 9 bases, with 15 bases between. The germline CDR1 and CDR2 sequences are GTSNPN and SVGIG (reference sequence). This CDR3 comprises 13 residues. CDR3 bases read: TGTGCCTGGAGGACCCTCCGGGCGGGTGAG. The encoded protein is CAWRTLRAGE. The whole CDR3 protein reads CAWRTLRAGEQFF.

A word on this clone: The sequence runs out 3 residues before the end of the CDR3; the remainder is reconstructed from the germline J gene. The V and J genes are TRBV23-1 and TRBJ1-3, with D possibly TRBD1 on 6 matching bases. TRBV23-1 is recorded as an ORF, its role being uncertain. CDR3 length: 14 amino acids. V was clipped by 3 bases and J by 4 bases, with 10 bases between them. Partial CDR3 DNA: TGCGCCAGCAGTCACGGGGGGCGCGGAAACACC. This gives the protein CASSHGGRGNT. The CDR3 in its entirety is CASSHGGRGNTIYF.

In regard to this clone: The read ends 3 residues before the CDR3 terminus; that terminus is restored from the germline J gene. The genes are TRBV20-1 and TRBJ1-1, with D hard to call. V lost 6 bases and J lost 5, with 13 bases in between. The CDR3 is 12 residues long. Germline loops: CDR1 DFQATT, CDR2 SNEGSKA (reference sequence). The sequenced CDR3 bases are TGCAGTGCACTGCGTGAGTTAACTGAA. Translating it yields CSALRELTE. The entire CDR3 is CSALRELTEAFF.

With respect to this clone: The read falls 3 residues short of the CDR3 end, and the missing part is taken from the germline J gene. V usage is TRBV30 and J usage is TRBJ2-3; 10 bases match TRBD1. There are 16 residues in the CDR3. CDR1 GTSNPN and CDR2 SVGIG come from the germline V gene (reference sequence). V shed 1 base and J 0 bases; nucleotides not matched to a gene: 4. The covered CDR3 bases are TGTGCCTGGAGTGCGGGGGACAGGGGTAGCACAGATACG. Amino acid sequence: CAWSAGDRGSTDT. The whole CDR3 protein reads CAWSAGDRGSTDTQYF.

Comments on this clone: The CDR3 end falls 3 residues outside the read, so it is completed with the germline J gene. The chain employs TRBV13 and TRBJ1-2, with unresolved D. CDR3 length: 11 amino acids. Germline V gene data show CDR1 as PRHDT and CDR2 as FYEKMQ (reference sequence). V lost 6 bases and J 3 bases, leaving 5 bases between the germline ends. CDR3 DNA (partial): TGTGCCAGCAGTTCCGACTATGGC. Translating gives CASSSDYG. The entire CDR3 is CASSSDYGYTF.

With regard to this clone: The CDR3 end lies 3 residues beyond the end of the read and is filled in from the germline J gene. The chain employs TRBV20-1 and TRBJ1-6, with no clear D. This CDR3 has 14 amino acids. Germline V CDR1 and CDR2: DFQATT, SNEGSKA (reference sequence). Trimming shortened V by 7 bases and J by 4 bases, and 14 bases separated the two germline ends. The part of the CDR3 DNA that was read is TGCAGTGTTATGGAGGGTGCTTATAATTCACCC. This sequence encodes CSVMEGAYNSP. The entire CDR3 protein is CSVMEGAYNSPLHF.

A note on this clone: The read comes to an end 3 residues before the CDR3 does, leaving the germline J gene to fill in the end. V gene TRBV19 combines with J gene TRBJ1-1; 7 bases fit TRBD1. Germline V gives CDR1 LNHDA, CDR2 SQIVND (reference sequence). V lost 5 bases, J lost 4 bases, and 4 bases stayed unmatched. The CDR3 has 13 amino acids. Here the CDR3 reads CASSPQGSTEAFF. The part of the CDR3 DNA that was read is TGTGCCAGTAGTCCACAGGGGTCCACTGAA.

As concerns this clone: The CDR3 is cut off 3 residues early in the read; its end comes from the germline J gene. The chain employs TRBV6-2 or TRBV6-3 and TRBJ2-1, with D maybe TRBD2 (6 bases). Between the trimmed V and J ends, which lost 2 bases and 7 bases, there was a span of 15 bases. The CDR3 runs 15 residues. Germline loops: CDR1 MNHEY, CDR2 SVGEGT. CDR3 DNA (partial): TGTGCCAGCAGTTACGGGCGGGGAGGTCTGAATGAG. Its protein is CASSYGRGGLNE. The full CDR3 protein is CASSYGRGGLNEQFF.

Turning to this clone: The sequenced fragment ends 3 residues before the CDR3 boundary, so the rest is inferred from the germline J gene. J is TRBJ1-4 and V is TRBV7-2; D is perhaps TRBD1 (5 bases). Germline-derived CDR1 and CDR2 are SGHTA and FQGNSA. The CDR3 is made up of 14 amino acids. Trimming took off 1 base at V and 8 bases at J, with 11 bases between the two ends. The chain's CDR3 is CASSLDGGVEKLFF. CDR3 DNA, as far as it was read: TGTGCCAGCAGCTTAGATGGAGGGGTGGAAAAA.

Concerning this clone itself: Read coverage stops 3 residues before the CDR3 terminus; the germline J gene supplies the remainder. The chain combines TRBV20-1 with TRBJ1-5; D uncertain. From germline, CDR1 is DFQATT and CDR2 SNEGSKA (reference sequence). Trimming left V 0 bases short and J 7 bases short, with 13 bases between. This CDR3 has 14 amino acids. CDR3: CSARDSRSGQPQHF. The CDR3 DNA, read in part, is TGCAGTGCTAGAGATTCCAGGAGCGGGCAGCCC.

With respect to this clone: The sequenced fragment ends 3 residues before the CDR3 boundary, so the rest is inferred from the germline J gene. V is TRBV2 and J is TRBJ1-6, with 9 bases fitting TRBD1. The CDR3 is 19 amino acids. CDR1 is SNHLY, CDR2 FYNNEI, per germline. With 4 bases clipped from V and 0 bases from J, the junction kept 10 bases outside the gene matches. The CDR3 region is CASSAPPGQGSSYNSPLHF. The sequenced CDR3 bases are TGTGCCAGCAGTGCCCCCCCGGGACAGGGTTCCTCCTATAATTCACCC.

In regard to this clone: The CDR3 end lies 3 residues beyond the end of the read and is filled in from the germline J gene. The chain employs TRBV14 and TRBJ2-7, with 11 nucleotides matching TRBD2. Germline CDR1 reads SGHDN; CDR2 reads FVKESK. The CDR3 has 14 residues. V was clipped by 4 bases and J by 4 bases; unmatched bases: 3. The part of the CDR3 DNA that was read is TGTGCCAGCAGCCTTAGCGGGAGGGAGTACGAG. Amino acids: CASSLSGREYE. The CDR3, in full, reads CASSLSGREYEQYF.

Regarding this clone: The read ends 3 residues before the CDR3 terminus; that terminus is restored from the germline J gene. V is TRBV7-9 and J is TRBJ2-5; 12 bases line up with TRBD1. The CDR3 length is 15 residues. The J segment lost 5 bases and the V segment lost 7 bases, leaving 8 bases of the junction unmatched. Germline V CDR1 and CDR2: SEHNR, FQNEAQ (reference sequence). The part of the CDR3 DNA that was read is TGTGCCAGCACACCCGGGACAGGGGGCTTTGAGACC. Translating gives CASTPGTGGFET. The entire CDR3 protein reads CASTPGTGGFETQYF.

For this clone: From the germline J gene comes the end of the CDR3, since the read stops 3 residues before it. This chain uses TRBV30 with TRBJ1-3; maybe TRBD1 (6 bases). CDR1 GTSNPN and CDR2 SVGIG come from the germline V gene (reference sequence). The CDR3 contains 17 residues. V was trimmed by 3 bases and J by 0 bases, leaving 18 bases between them. CDR3 DNA, as far as it was read: TGTGCCTGGAGGACCGCGGGGGCCCTTTACTCTGGAAACACC. Encoded protein: CAWRTAGALYSGNT. The entire CDR3 sequence reads CAWRTAGALYSGNTIYF.

A word on this clone: The CDR3 end lies 3 residues beyond the end of the read and is filled in from the germline J gene. This chain connects TRBV5-5 to TRBJ1-2; 7 bases map to TRBD1. With 0 bases clipped from V and 4 bases from J, the junction kept 6 bases outside the gene matches. The CDR3 is 15 residues long. Germline CDR1 SGHKS, CDR2 YYEKEE (reference sequence). CDR3 DNA, as far as it was read: TGTGCCAGCAGCTTGGTGTCACCAGGGGGCTATGGC. Its translation: CASSLVSPGGYG. The CDR3, in full, reads CASSLVSPGGYGYTF.

As to this clone: The sequence runs out 3 residues before the end of the CDR3; the remainder is reconstructed from the germline J gene. This chain links TRBV18 with TRBJ2-7, with a weak D call TRBD1 (5 bases). This CDR3 has 15 residues. Germline V gives CDR1 KGHSH, CDR2 LQKENI. V gave up 1 base and J gave up 5 bases, with 15 bases separating them. The CDR3 bases that were read are TGTGCCAGCTCACCACGGAAGGGGCCACTTAACGAG. It codes for CASSPRKGPLNE. The CDR3 reads in full as CASSPRKGPLNEQYF.

To note about this clone: The read terminates 3 residues ahead of where the CDR3 ends, so the germline J gene completes it. The chain joins TRBV19 to TRBJ2-3; possibly TRBD2 for D (5 bases). The CDR3 has 14 amino acids. The V and J ends lost 7 bases and 1 base respectively, with 12 bases between them. Germline-derived CDR1 and CDR2 are LNHDA and SQIVND (reference sequence). The DNA read from the CDR3 is TGTGCCAGTATGGCCAGAGGGCGCACAGATACG. Translation: CASMARGRTDT. The full CDR3 sequence reads CASMARGRTDTQYF.

Note on this clone: The CDR3 extends 3 residues past the end of the read, so its final part is completed from the germline J gene. The gene calls are TRBV10-3 and TRBJ2-5; the D gene could be TRBD1 or TRBD2 (5 bases each). Trimming removed 3 bases at V and 5 bases at J, with 16 bases between. Germline-derived CDR1 and CDR2 are ENHRY and SYGVKD. The CDR3 loop spans 15 amino acids. This CDR3 reads CAISDSRARGETQYF. The DNA read from the CDR3 is TGTGCCATCAGTGACTCCAGGGCCAGAGGGGAGACC.

Of note for this clone: Read data end 3 residues before the CDR3 end; the end is taken from the germline J gene. The chain joins TRBV7-8 to TRBJ1-2; TRBD1 is a possible D gene (6 bases). The CDR3 has 16 amino acids. V was clipped by 5 bases and J by 4 bases, with 20 bases between them. CDR1 SGHVS and CDR2 FQNEAQ come from the germline V gene. Incomplete CDR3 DNA: TGTGCCAGCAGCGAATTATCCTCCGGGACACGCTATGGC. This translates into CASSELSSGTRYG. The full CDR3 protein reads CASSELSSGTRYGYTF.